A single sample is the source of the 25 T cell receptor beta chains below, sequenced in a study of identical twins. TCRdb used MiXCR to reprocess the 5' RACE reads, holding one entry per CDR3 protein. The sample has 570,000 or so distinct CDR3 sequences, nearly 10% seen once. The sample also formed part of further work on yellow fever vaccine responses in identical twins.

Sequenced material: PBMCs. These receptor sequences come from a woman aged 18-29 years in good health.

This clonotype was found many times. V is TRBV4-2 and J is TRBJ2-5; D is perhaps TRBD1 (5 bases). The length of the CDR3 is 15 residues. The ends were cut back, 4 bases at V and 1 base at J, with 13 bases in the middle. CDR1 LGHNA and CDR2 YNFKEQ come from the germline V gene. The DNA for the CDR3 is TGTGCCAGCAGCCCGCTCCGGACATCCCAAGAGACCCAGTACTTC. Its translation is CASSPLRTSQETQYF.

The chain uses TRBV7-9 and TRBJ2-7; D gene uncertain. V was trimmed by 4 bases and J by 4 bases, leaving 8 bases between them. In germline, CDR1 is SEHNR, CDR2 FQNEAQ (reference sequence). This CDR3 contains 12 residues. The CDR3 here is CASSSFRYEQYF. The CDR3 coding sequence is TGTGCCAGCAGCTCCTTTCGATACGAGCAGTACTTC.

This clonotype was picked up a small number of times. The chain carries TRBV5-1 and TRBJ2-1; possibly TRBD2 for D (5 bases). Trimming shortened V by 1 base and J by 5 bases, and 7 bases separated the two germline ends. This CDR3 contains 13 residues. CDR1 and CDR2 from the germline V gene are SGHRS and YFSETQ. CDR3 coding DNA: TGCGCCAGCAGCTTGCAACTAGACAATGAGCAGTTCTTC. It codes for CASSLQLDNEQFF.

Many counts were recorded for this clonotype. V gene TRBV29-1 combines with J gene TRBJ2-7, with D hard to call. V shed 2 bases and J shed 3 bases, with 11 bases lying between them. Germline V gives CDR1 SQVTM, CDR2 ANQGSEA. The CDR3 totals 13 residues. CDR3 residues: CSVEPGPDYEQYF. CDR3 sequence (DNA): TGCAGCGTTGAACCTGGGCCAGACTACGAGCAGTACTTC.

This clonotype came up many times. The CDR3: CASRGTSGSDEQFF. The CDR3 DNA reads as TGTGCCAGCAGAGGGACTAGCGGGAGTGATGAGCAGTTCTTC. The V gene is TRBV27, the J gene TRBJ2-1; TRBD2 matches 14 bases. The CDR3 extends over 14 amino acids. Trimming at V came to 6 bases and at J to 8 bases, leaving 3 bases not matched to a gene. CDR1 is MNHEY, CDR2 SMNVEV, per germline (reference sequence).

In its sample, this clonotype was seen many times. CDR3 sequence (DNA): TGTGCCACCAGCAGAGATCCAGGGAAAGCAGATACGCAGTATTTT. This translates into CATSRDPGKADTQYF. J is TRBJ2-3 and V is TRBV15, with D possibly TRBD1 on 5 matching bases. V shed 0 bases and J shed 4 bases, with 11 bases lying between them. From germline, CDR1 is LNHNV and CDR2 YYDKDF (reference sequence). This CDR3 comprises 15 residues.

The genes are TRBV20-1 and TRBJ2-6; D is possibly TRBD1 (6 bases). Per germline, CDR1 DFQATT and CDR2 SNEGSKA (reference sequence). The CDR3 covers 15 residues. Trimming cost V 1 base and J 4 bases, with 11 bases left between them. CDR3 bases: TGCAGTGCTAGAGTCCCAGGGGCAGGGGCCAACGTCCTGACTTTC. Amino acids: CSARVPGAGANVLTF.

CDR3 sequence: CASSPIREGSPYEQYF. The CDR3 DNA is TGTGCCAGCAGTCCGATAAGGGAGGGCTCACCGTACGAGCAGTACTTC. The chain recombines TRBV6-1 with TRBJ2-7; TRBD2 agrees at 7 bases. The CDR3 extends over 16 amino acids. The germline V gene encodes CDR1 MNHNS and CDR2 SASEGT. With V trimmed by 5 bases and J by 4 bases, 14 bases remained unmatched.

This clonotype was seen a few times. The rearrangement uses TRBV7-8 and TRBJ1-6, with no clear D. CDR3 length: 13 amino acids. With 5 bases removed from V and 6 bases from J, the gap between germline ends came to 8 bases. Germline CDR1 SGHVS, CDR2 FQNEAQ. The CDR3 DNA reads TGTGCCAGCAGCCCCCAGTCTAATTCACCCCTCCACTTT. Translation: CASSPQSNSPLHF.

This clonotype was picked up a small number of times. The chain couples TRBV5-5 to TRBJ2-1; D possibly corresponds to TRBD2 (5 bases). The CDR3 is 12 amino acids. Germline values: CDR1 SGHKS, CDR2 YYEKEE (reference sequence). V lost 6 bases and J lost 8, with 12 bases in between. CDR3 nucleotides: TGTGCCAGCACTGACCGAGGGCATGAGCAGTTCTTC. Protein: CASTDRGHEQFF. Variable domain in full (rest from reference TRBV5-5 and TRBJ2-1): DAGVTQSPTHLIKTRGQQVTLRCSPISGHKSVSWYQQVLGQGPQFIFQYYEKEERGRGNFPDRFSARQFPNYSSELNVNALLLGDSALYLCASTDRGHEQFFGPGTRLTVL.

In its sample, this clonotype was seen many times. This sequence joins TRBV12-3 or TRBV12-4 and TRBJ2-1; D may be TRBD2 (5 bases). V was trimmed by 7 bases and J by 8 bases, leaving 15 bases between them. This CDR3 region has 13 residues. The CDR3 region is CASNLRGRHEQFF. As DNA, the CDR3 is TGTGCCAGCAACCTACGAGGGCGTCATGAGCAGTTCTTC.

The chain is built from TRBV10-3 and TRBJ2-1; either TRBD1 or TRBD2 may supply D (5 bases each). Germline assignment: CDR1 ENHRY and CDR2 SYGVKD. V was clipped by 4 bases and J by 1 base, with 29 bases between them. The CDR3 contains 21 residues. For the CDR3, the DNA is TGTGCCATCAGTGCAGATGGGACCGGGACCACCCCAGAGGGGTCCTACAATGAGCAGTTCTTC. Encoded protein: CAISADGTGTTPEGSYNEQFF.

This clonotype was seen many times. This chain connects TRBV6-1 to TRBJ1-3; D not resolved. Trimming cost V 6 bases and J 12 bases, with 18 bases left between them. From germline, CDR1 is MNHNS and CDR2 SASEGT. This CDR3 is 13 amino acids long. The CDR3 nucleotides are TGTGCCAGCAGCCCCCCCGGGTCTTCTAACATATATTTT. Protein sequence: CASSPPGSSNIYF.

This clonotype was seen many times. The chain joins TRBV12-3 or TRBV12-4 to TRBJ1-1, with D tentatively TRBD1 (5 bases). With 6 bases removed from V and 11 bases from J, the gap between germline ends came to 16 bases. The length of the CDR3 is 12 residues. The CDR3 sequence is CASSRKQVGAFF. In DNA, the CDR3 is TGTGCCAGCAGCCGGAAACAGGTGGGGGCTTTCTTT.

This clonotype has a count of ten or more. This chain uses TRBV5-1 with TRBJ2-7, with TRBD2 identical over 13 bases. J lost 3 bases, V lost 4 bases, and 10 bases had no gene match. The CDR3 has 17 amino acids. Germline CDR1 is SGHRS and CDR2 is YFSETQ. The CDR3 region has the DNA TGCGCCAGCAGCAAATCCGGACTAGCGGGAGCCAACTACGAGCAGTACTTC. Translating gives CASSKSGLAGANYEQYF.

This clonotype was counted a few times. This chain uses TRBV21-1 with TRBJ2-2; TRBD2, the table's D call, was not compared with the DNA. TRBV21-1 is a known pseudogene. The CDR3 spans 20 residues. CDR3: CASSKMAGGRGRANTGELFF. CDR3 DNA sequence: TGTGCCAGCAGCAAAATGGCTGGTGGGAGGGGCCGAGCGAACACCGGGGAGCTGTTTTTT.

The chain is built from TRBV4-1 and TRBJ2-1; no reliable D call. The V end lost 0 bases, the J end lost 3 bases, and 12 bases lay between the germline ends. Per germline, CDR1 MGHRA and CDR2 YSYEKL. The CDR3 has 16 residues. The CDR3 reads CASSQDPGADYNEQFF. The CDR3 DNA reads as TGCGCCAGCAGCCAAGATCCAGGAGCAGACTACAATGAGCAGTTCTTC.

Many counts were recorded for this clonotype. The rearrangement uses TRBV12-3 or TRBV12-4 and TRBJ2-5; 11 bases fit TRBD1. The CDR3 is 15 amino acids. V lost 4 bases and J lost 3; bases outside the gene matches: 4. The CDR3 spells CASSWGQGGKETQYF. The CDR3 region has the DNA TGTGCCAGCAGTTGGGGACAGGGGGGGAAAGAGACCCAGTACTTC.

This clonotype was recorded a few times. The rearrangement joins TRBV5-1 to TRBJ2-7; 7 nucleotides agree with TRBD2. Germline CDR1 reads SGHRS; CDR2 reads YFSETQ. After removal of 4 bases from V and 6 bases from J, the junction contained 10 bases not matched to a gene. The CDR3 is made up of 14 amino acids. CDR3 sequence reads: CASSPKTGEGEQYF. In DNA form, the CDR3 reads TGCGCCAGCAGCCCGAAGACGGGGGAGGGCGAGCAGTACTTC.

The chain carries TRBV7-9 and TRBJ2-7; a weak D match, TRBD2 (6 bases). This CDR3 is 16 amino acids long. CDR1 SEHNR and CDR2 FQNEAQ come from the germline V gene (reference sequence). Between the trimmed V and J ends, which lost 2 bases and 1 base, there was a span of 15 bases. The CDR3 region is CASSLPTSSTSYEQYF. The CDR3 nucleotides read TGTGCCAGCAGCTTACCAACTAGCTCAACGTCCTACGAGCAGTACTTC. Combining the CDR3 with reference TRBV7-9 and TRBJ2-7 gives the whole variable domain DTGVSQNPRHKITKRGQNVTFRCDPISEHNRLYWYRQTLGQGPEFLTYFQNEAQLEKSRLLSDRFSAERPKGSFSTLEIQRTEQGDSAMYLCASSLPTSSTSYEQYFGPGTRLTVT.

This CDR3 is CASSLIGGDEQFF. CDR3 bases: TGTGCCAGCAGCCTCATAGGGGGGGATGAGCAGTTCTTC. The genes are TRBV5-4 and TRBJ2-1, with a weak D call TRBD2 (7 bases). Trimming cost V 4 bases and J 8 bases, with 13 bases left between them. The CDR3 loop spans 13 amino acids. From germline, CDR1 is SGHNT and CDR2 YYREEE (reference sequence).

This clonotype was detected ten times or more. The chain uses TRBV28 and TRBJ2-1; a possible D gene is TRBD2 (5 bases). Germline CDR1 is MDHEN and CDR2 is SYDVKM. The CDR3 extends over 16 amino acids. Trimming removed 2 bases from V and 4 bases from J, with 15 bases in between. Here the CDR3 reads CASSLSKGVSYNEQFF. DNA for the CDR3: TGTGCCAGCAGTTTAAGTAAGGGAGTATCGTACAATGAGCAGTTCTTC.

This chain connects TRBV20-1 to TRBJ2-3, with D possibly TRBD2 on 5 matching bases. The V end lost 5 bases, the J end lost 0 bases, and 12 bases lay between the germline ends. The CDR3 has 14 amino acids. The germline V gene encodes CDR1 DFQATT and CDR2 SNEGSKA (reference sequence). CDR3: CSAHFSGSTDTQYF. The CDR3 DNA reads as TGCAGTGCTCACTTCAGCGGAAGCACAGATACGCAGTATTTT.

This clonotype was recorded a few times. The CDR3 sequence: CSAREAPNYNEQFF. For the CDR3, the DNA is TGCAGTGCTAGAGAGGCACCGAACTACAATGAGCAGTTCTTC. This chain connects TRBV20-1 to TRBJ2-1; D unclear. CDR1 and CDR2 from the germline V gene are DFQATT and SNEGSKA (reference sequence). The germline V and J ends were trimmed by 0 bases and 3 bases, with 9 bases remaining between them. This CDR3 comprises 14 residues.

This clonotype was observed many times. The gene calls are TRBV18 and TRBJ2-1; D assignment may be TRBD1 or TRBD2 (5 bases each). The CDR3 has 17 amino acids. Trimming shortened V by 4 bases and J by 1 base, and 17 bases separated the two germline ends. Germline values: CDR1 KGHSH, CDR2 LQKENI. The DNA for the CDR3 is TGTGCCAGCTCACTCATTTACAGGAGCGGTTCCTACAATGAGCAGTTCTTC. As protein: CASSLIYRSGSYNEQFF.